The rows below give T cell receptor beta chains drawn from one sample of a study of blood T cells in healthy people across ages. From the 5' RACE reads, TCRdb called clonotypes with MiXCR, one entry per CDR3 protein. The repertoire holds around 1,800,000 distinct CDR3 sequences, with 39% as singletons. Sequencing used blood. Receptors originate from a human donor in good health. CDR3s include the opening cysteine and the closing phenylalanine or tryptophan. A D gene is named only where the DNA matches it firmly. The size field is filled for only some rows; it gives once, few, many or a size class.

>TRBJ2-5|few|TRBV6-5|-
TGTGCCAGCAGTTACAGCTCGGGGTTTGAGCAGTACTTC
CASSYSSGFEQYF
>TRBJ2-3|few|TRBV2|-
TGTGCCAGCAGTGTCTTCCTGGGAGATACGCAGTATTTT
CASSVFLGDTQYF
>TRBJ1-1|-|TRBV20-1|-
TGCAGTGCTCCCGGGACACGGTCCGGCACTGAAGCTTTCTTT
CSAPGTRSGTEAFF
>TRBJ2-4|-|TRBV6-2/TRBV6-3|-
TGTGCCAGTTGTGGGTATGGCAAAAACATTCAGTACTTC
CASCGYGKNIQYF
>TRBJ1-5|-|TRBV20-1|-
TGCAGTGCTAGAGAGTCAGGAGGCGATCAGCCCCAGCATTTT
CSARESGGDQPQHF
>TRBJ1-2|-|TRBV5-1|TRBD1
TGCGCCAGCAGCCGGACAGGTTGGGATGGCTACACCTTC
CASSRTGWDGYTF
>TRBJ2-6|few|TRBV20-1|TRBD1
TGCAGTGCTAGAATACCGGGACAGGGGCTTTGGGGGGCCAACGTCCTGACTTTC
CSARIPGQGLWGANVLTF
>TRBJ2-6|few|TRBV9|-
TGTGCCAGCAGCGTGTCCCGGACGGATTACTCTGGGGCCAACGTCCTGACTTTC
CASSVSRTDYSGANVLTF
>TRBJ2-3|few|TRBV29-1|-
TGCAGCGCGCGGCCCAGCCAGTTACTTCATACGCAGTATTTT
CSARPSQLLHTQYF
>TRBJ2-1|-|TRBV5-6|-
TGTGCCAGCAGCTTGGTCGTTCCCGATGAGCAGTTCTTC
CASSLVVPDEQFF
>TRBJ2-1|few|TRBV9|TRBD2
TGTGCCAGCAGCGTAGGGGTCGGGGGGTTTAACAATGAGCAGTTCTTC
CASSVGVGGFNNEQFF
>TRBJ2-7|once|TRBV29-1|-
TGCAGCGTTTCTGGTTCTGCCTACGAGCAGTACTTC
CSVSGSAYEQYF
>TRBJ2-7|-|TRBV28|-
TGTGCCACCGGGACACGCAGCTCCTACGAGCAGTACTTC
CATGTRSSYEQYF
>TRBJ2-1|-|TRBV27|-
TGTGCCCCCTCCGTATGGCAGTTCTTC
CAPSVWQFF
>TRBJ2-7|few|TRBV7-2|TRBD2
TGTGCCAGCAGCTCCCGGACTAGCGGGGGTAGGAGCGAGCAGTACTTC
CASSSRTSGGRSEQYF
>TRBJ1-1|few|TRBV12-3/TRBV12-4|-
TGTGCCAGCAGTAGCCGTTCAGGGTTCACTGAAGCTTTCTTT
CASSSRSGFTEAFF
>TRBJ2-5|few|TRBV29-1|TRBD2
TGCAGCGAGAAAGGACTAGCTGAGGGGGAGACCCAGTACTTC
CSEKGLAEGETQYF
>TRBJ2-3|few|TRBV12-3/TRBV12-4|TRBD1
TGTGCCAGCAGTATCGGACAGGGCACAGATACGCAGTATTTT
CASSIGQGTDTQYF
>TRBJ1-2|-|TRBV24-1|TRBD1
TGTGCCACCAGTGAATCCGACAGGGAAGGCTACACCTTC
CATSESDREGYTF
>TRBJ2-1|-|TRBV5-1|-
TGCGCCAGCAGCTTTGGGGCGGGGAACTACAATGAGCAGTTCTTC
CASSFGAGNYNEQFF
>TRBJ1-5|once|TRBV7-9|-
TGTGCCGTGGGTCCGAGTCTGCCCCAGCATTTT
CAVGPSLPQHF
>TRBJ2-5|many|TRBV6-2/TRBV6-3|-
TGTGCCAGCAGTTACCGGGGGGCTGGAGAGACCCAGTACTTC
CASSYRGAGETQYF
>TRBJ2-7|-|TRBV7-2|TRBD1
TGTGCCAGCAGCGAGCAAACAGGGGGAGCCTACGAGCAGTACTTC
CASSEQTGGAYEQYF
>TRBJ1-1|-|TRBV14|-
TGTGCCAGCAGCCCCCACCTCATGAACACTGAAGCTTTCTTT
CASSPHLMNTEAFF
>TRBJ2-5|-|TRBV29-1|-
TGCAGCGTTGTATACCAACGGGGAGAGACCCAGTACTTC
CSVVYQRGETQYF
>TRBJ1-2|-|TRBV10-3|-
TGTGCCATCAGTGACGAGCAGGGGCTGGAGGATGGCTACACCTTC
CAISDEQGLEDGYTF
>TRBJ2-1|-|TRBV24-1|-
TGTGCCACCAGTGAGGGTGGGGGTCGAGTAAGCAATGAGCAGTTCTTC
CATSEGGGRVSNEQFF
>TRBJ1-6|once|TRBV27|-
TGTGCCAGCAGTTTTCGGACAGCCTATAATCCACCCCTCCACTTT
CASSFRTAYNPPLHF
>TRBJ2-1|few|TRBV5-1|-
TGCGCCAGCAGCTTGGGGACAAACACACAGTACAATGAGCAGTTCTTC
CASSLGTNTQYNEQFF
>TRBJ1-2|-|TRBV19|-
TGTGCCAGTTTGGGCGGGGGCGGAGGCTACACCTTC
CASLGGGGGYTF
>TRBJ1-1|few|TRBV7-2|-
TGTGCCAGCAGCTTATTGGGGGAGGGTGTGACTGAAGCTTTCTTT
CASSLLGEGVTEAFF
>TRBJ2-7|few|TRBV7-2|-
TGTGCCAGCAGCTTATCGGACCGGTACTACGAGCAGTACTTC
CASSLSDRYYEQYF
>TRBJ2-7|-|TRBV7-2|TRBD1
TGTGCCAGCAGCCCACGACGACAGGGGAGTTACGAGCAGTACTTC
CASSPRRQGSYEQYF
>TRBJ1-1|few|TRBV7-3|-
TGTGCCAGCAGTAACCAAAGGAACACTGAAGCTTTCTTT
CASSNQRNTEAFF
>TRBJ2-1|few|TRBV11-2|TRBD2
TGTGCCAGCAGCCAGAAACGGACTAGCGGGGGGGTGGATGAGCAGTTCTTC
CASSQKRTSGGVDEQFF
>TRBJ1-1|-|TRBV20-1|-
TGCAGTGCTAGAGGGCAGGCCCCATCCCCTTACACTGAAGCTTTCTTT
CSARGQAPSPYTEAFF
>TRBJ1-5|few|TRBV20-1|-
TGCAGTGCTAGTCCTGGGACAAGCTATAGCAATCAGCCCCAGCATTTT
CSASPGTSYSNQPQHF
>TRBJ2-1|-|TRBV11-2|-
TGTGCCAGCATGGGTGTGGGCAATGAGCAGTTCTTC
CASMGVGNEQFF
>TRBJ2-7|-|TRBV6-2/TRBV6-3|TRBD2
TGTGCCAGCACCTGGGGGGGTCCCCCCTACGAGCAGTACTTC
CASTWGGPPYEQYF
>TRBJ2-1|few|TRBV6-2/TRBV6-3|-
TGTGCCAGCAGTTACTGGGCGGCCGTCAATGAGCAGTTCTTC
CASSYWAAVNEQFF
>TRBJ1-6|-|TRBV4-1|-
TGCGCCAGCAGCCAAGACCAGGGTTATAATTCACCCCTCCACTTT
CASSQDQGYNSPLHF
>TRBJ2-4|few|TRBV29-1|TRBD2
TGCAGCGTTGAATCCGGGACTAGAGTGGACAAGCAGTACTTC
CSVESGTRVDKQYF
>TRBJ2-7|-|TRBV9|TRBD1
TGTGCCAGCAGCCCCCGGACAGGGGGTGACGACGAGCAGTACTTC
CASSPRTGGDDEQYF
>TRBJ1-4|-|TRBV4-1|-
TGCGCCAGCAGCCAAGCAGGGTCGCGGGCTAATGAAAAACTGTTTTTT
CASSQAGSRANEKLFF
>TRBJ2-3|few|TRBV5-1|TRBD2
TGCGCCAGCAGTTCGACTAGCGGGGTTCAAGGCGTTACGCAGTATTTT
CASSSTSGVQGVTQYF
>TRBJ2-5|-|TRBV24-1|TRBD1
TGTGCCACCAGTGGGGACAGGTTAGCGACCCAGTACTTC
CATSGDRLATQYF
>TRBJ1-2|few|TRBV20-1|TRBD1
TGCAGTGCTAGAGGGACAGGACGTCACTCCTATGGCTACACCTTC
CSARGTGRHSYGYTF